These 14 T cell receptor beta chains were all obtained from the same sample, sequenced in a study of beta chain features in type 1 diabetes (dated by TCRdb to the late 2010s). Receptor libraries were prepared by the immunoSEQ multiplex PCR assay. The High Capacity cDNA Reverse Transcription Kit was used to reverse transcribe all of the isolated RNA, meaning that expressed TCRB transcripts were what got sequenced. The table comes from immuneACCESS by way of TCRdb, which keeps in-frame sequences with V and J called. Part of the clones is missing from these tables; in studies checked, under half for an unresolved V gene and the rest for unknown reasons. This sample is represented by approximately 150,000 clones; 7% to 10% of them were singletons. The ten largest clones add up to approximately 2.3% of the sample. The specimen was central memory CD4+ T cells from blood. The receptors derive from a woman younger than 35 in good health.

This clone was seen at least ten times. The rearrangement uses TRBV5-1 and TRBJ2-7, with 8 bases identical to TRBD1. V dropped 0 bases and J dropped 7; count of bases not matched to a gene: 12. Per the germline V gene, CDR1 is SGHRS and CDR2 is YFSETQ. The CDR3 is 16 amino acids. The CDR3 loop reads CASSLAGTGLAEEQYF. The DNA of the CDR3 is TGCGCCAGCAGCTTGGCCGGGACAGGCCTGGCAGAAGAGCAGTACTTC.

This clone has just a few counts. The rearrangement joins TRBV30 to TRBJ1-2, with TRBD1 matching over 8 bases. Germline V CDR1 and CDR2: GTSNPN, SVGIG (reference sequence). The CDR3 loop spans 12 amino acids. Losses at the gene ends were 2 bases for V and 6 bases for J; bases not matched to a gene: 2. CDR3 loop: CAWSSTGDGYTF. The CDR3 nucleotides read TGTGCCTGGAGTTCGACAGGGGATGGCTACACCTTC.

This clone came up many times. The chain combines TRBV15 with TRBJ2-5, with 9 positions matching TRBD1. The V segment lost 0 bases and the J segment 7 bases; nucleotides outside the gene matches: 6. CDR1 and CDR2 (germline): LNHNV, YYDKDF (reference sequence). CDR3 length: 15 amino acids. The DNA for the CDR3 is TGTGCCACCAGCAGAGACGGTAGACAGGGGGGGACCCAGTACTTC. Amino acid sequence: CATSRDGRQGGTQYF.

The V gene is TRBV2, the J gene TRBJ2-6, with TRBD1 matching over 8 bases. J was trimmed by 6 bases and V by 6 bases; bases with no gene match: 7. CDR1 and CDR2 (germline): SNHLY, FYNNEI. This CDR3 contains 15 residues. The CDR3 is CASSQGAEKANVLTF. CDR3 coding DNA: TGTGCCAGCAGCCAGGGGGCCGAGAAGGCCAACGTCCTGACTTTC. Combining the CDR3 with reference TRBV2 and TRBJ2-6 gives the whole variable domain EPEVTQTPSHQVTQMGQEVILRCVPISNHLYFYWYRQILGQKVEFLVSFYNNEISEKSEIFDDQFSVERPDGSNFTLKIRSTKLEDSAMYFCASSQGAEKANVLTFGAGSRLTVL.

The sample holds a few counts of this clone. This chain joins TRBV11-3 and TRBJ1-2, with TRBD1 identical over 8 bases. Losses at the gene ends were 5 bases for V and 4 bases for J; bases not matched to a gene: 15. The V gene's germline CDR1 is SGHNT and CDR2 YENEEA. The CDR3 covers 17 residues. CDR3 sequence: CASSHRAGGQGLYGYTF. The DNA of the CDR3 is TGTGCCAGCAGCCATAGAGCCGGAGGACAGGGCCTCTATGGCTACACCTTC. Combining the CDR3 with reference TRBV11-3 and TRBJ1-2 gives the whole variable domain EAGVVQSPRYKIIEKKQPVAFWCNPISGHNTLYWYLQNLGQGPELLIRYENEEAVDDSQLPKDRFSAERLKGVDSTLKIQPAELGDSAVYLCASSHRAGGQGLYGYTFGSGTRLTVV.

This clone was detected only a few times. J is TRBJ2-7 and V is TRBV4-1; the match to TRBD1 covers 8 bases. Trimming cost V 0 bases and J 4 bases; bases outside gene matches: 17. The CDR3 is made up of 19 amino acids. Per the germline V gene, CDR1 is MGHRA and CDR2 is YSYEKL. CDR3 bases: TGCGCCAGCAGCCAAGATCCCCGGGCCAGGGGGCTAGATCGGTACGAGCAGTACTTC. It codes for CASSQDPRARGLDRYEQYF.

This clone has just a few counts. The gene calls are TRBV5-1 and TRBJ1-2, with TRBD1 matching over 7 bases. From germline, CDR1 is SGHRS and CDR2 YFSETQ. V was clipped by 4 bases and J by 7 bases; unmatched bases: 10. The CDR3 runs to 14 residues. The CDR3 sequence: CASSIRDSRGGYTF. The CDR3 DNA follows: TGCGCCAGCAGCATCAGGGACAGCCGCGGTGGCTACACCTTC.

This clone was detected a few times. This rearrangement joins TRBV27 to TRBJ2-1; TRBD2 agrees at 13 bases. The CDR3 length is 16 residues. Trimming cost V 6 bases and J 8 bases; bases outside gene matches: 10. Germline loops: CDR1 MNHEY, CDR2 SMNVEV (reference sequence). The CDR3 nucleotides are TGTGCCAGCAGAGGCAGACTAGCGGGAGGCGTCGATGAGCAGTTCTTC. This codes for CASRGRLAGGVDEQFF.

The CDR3 region is CSVTESGNTIYF. The CDR3 DNA is TGCAGCGTTACAGAATCTGGAAACACCATATATTTT. This chain joins TRBV29-1 and TRBJ1-3; D is unclear. V gave up 5 bases and J gave up 1 base, with 6 bases separating them. The germline CDR1 and CDR2 sequences are SQVTM and ANQGSEA. The CDR3 is made up of 12 amino acids.

CDR3 bases: TGTGCCAGCAGTTTTCGGGACTCGTCCTACGAGCAGTACTTC. This codes for CASSFRDSSYEQYF. The V and J genes are TRBV7-2 and TRBJ2-7; D may be TRBD2 (6 bases). Germline V gives CDR1 SGHTA, CDR2 FQGNSA. This CDR3 has 14 amino acids. The V gene lost 6 bases and the J gene lost 1 base, with 13 bases spanning the gap.

This clone has only a few counts. V is TRBV25-1 and J is TRBJ2-1; 7 positions match TRBD2. The germline gives CDR1 MGHDK, CDR2 SYGVNS. The CDR3 is 13 residues long. V lost 6 bases and J lost 4; bases outside the gene matches: 3. In nucleotides, the CDR3 is TGTGCCAGCAGCTCGGGACTATACAATGAGCAGTTCTTC. It specifies CASSSGLYNEQFF.

The chain carries TRBV2 and TRBJ2-3; D uncertain. There are 13 residues in the CDR3. The V end was cut by 7 bases, the J end by 2 bases, with 10 bases between. From germline, CDR1 is SNHLY and CDR2 FYNNEI. The CDR3 region is CASIPEITDTQYF. For the CDR3, the DNA is TGTGCCAGCATTCCGGAGATCACAGATACGCAGTATTTT.

This clone was detected a few times. The genes are TRBV18 and TRBJ2-1, with a possible D match to TRBD2 (6 bases). CDR3 length: 14 residues. Germline CDR1 reads KGHSH; CDR2 reads LQKENI. Trimming cost V 7 bases and J 7 bases, with 17 bases left between them. The CDR3 coding sequence is TGTGCCAGCTTGCCCGAGAGCGCGGGGAATGAGCAGTTCTTC. Translation: CASLPESAGNEQFF.

This clone appeared a few times. This chain joins TRBV2 and TRBJ2-3; perhaps TRBD2 as D (6 bases). Germline loops: CDR1 SNHLY, CDR2 FYNNEI. Trimming pared 6 bases from V and 0 bases from J, leaving 10 bases between. CDR3 size: 14 residues. CDR3 DNA sequence: TGTGCCAGCAGCCAGCGGGCGAGCACAGATACGCAGTATTTT. It specifies CASSQRASTDTQYF.